This entry concerns a single T cell receptor (beta chain). This sample was included in a study of blood T cell repertoires in COVID-19. The wider study: Samples of COVID-19 (acute and convalescent) were obtained from the United States, Italy and Spain. T cells, B-cell-depleted T cells, or PBMCs supplied cDNA or gDNA.

Per germline, CDR1 SGHRS and CDR2 YFSETQ. The CDR3 has 14 residues. The V end lost 4 bases, the J end lost 2 bases, and 12 bases lay between the germline ends. Method: immunoSEQ multiplex PCR; TCRdb's copy keeps in-frame clones and lacks some. The sample records 60,000 to 80,000 clones, roughly 90% being singletons. The sample was peripheral blood. This sequence originates from a woman of 80 years or more with acute or convalescent COVID-19. J is TRBJ2-5 and V is TRBV5-1, with a possible D match to TRBD2 (6 bases). The DNA of the CDR3 is TGCGCCAGCAGCCCGGGGACTGTACAAGAGACCCAGTACTTC. This encodes CASSPGTVQETQYF.